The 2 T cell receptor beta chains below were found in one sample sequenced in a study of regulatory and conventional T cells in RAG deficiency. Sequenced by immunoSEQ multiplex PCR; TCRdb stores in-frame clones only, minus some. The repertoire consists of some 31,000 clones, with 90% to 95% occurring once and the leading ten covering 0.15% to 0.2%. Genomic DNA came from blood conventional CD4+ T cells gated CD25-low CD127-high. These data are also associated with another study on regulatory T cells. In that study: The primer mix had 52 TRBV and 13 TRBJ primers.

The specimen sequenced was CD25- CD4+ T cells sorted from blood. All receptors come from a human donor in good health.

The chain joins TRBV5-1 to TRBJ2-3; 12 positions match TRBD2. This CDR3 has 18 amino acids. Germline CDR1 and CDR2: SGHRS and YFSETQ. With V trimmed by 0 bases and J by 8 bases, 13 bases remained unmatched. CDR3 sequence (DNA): TGCGCCAGCAGCTTGGCCGGGACTAGCGGGCCTCGGATGGGTACGCAGTATTTT. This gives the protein CASSLAGTSGPRMGTQYF.

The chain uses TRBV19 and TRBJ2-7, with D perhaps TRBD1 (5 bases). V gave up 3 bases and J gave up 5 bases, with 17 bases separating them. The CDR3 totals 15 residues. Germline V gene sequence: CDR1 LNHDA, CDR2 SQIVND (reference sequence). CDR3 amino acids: CASSIQNQGFHEQYF. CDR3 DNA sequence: TGTGCCAGTAGTATTCAAAATCAGGGTTTCCACGAGCAGTACTTC.